A selection of T cell receptor beta chains follows, all from one sample in a study of blood T cells in healthy people across ages. TCRdb re-analysed the 5' RACE reads in MiXCR, keeping a single row per CDR3 protein. The sample carries roughly 1.6 million distinct CDR3 sequences, 30% to 40% recorded once. The sample was blood. The receptors derive from a woman aged 25 to 39 in good health. Both conserved end residues are part of each CDR3. Each record gives: J gene, V gene, D gene, clone size, CDR3 DNA, CDR3 protein. D genes are given only for firm matches. Only part of the rows carry a size: once, few, many, or a class if the clone is expanded.

j_gene: TRBJ2-7; v_gene: TRBV4-2; d_gene: TRBD2; abundance: many; CDR3nt: TGTGCCAGCAGCCAAGATAGCGGGGGGCCGTCCGAGCAGTACTTC; CDR3aa: CASSQDSGGPSEQYF
j_gene: TRBJ1-5; v_gene: TRBV9; d_gene: TRBD1; abundance: few; CDR3nt: TGCGCCAGCAGCGGGACAGCACAGTTTAGCAATCAGCCCCAGCATTTT; CDR3aa: CASSGTAQFSNQPQHF
j_gene: TRBJ2-4; v_gene: TRBV5-4; d_gene: NA; abundance: NA; CDR3nt: TGTGCCAGCAGCCTGGCTTCGGGTTTAGAGCAGTACTTC; CDR3aa: CASSLASGLEQYF
j_gene: TRBJ2-7; v_gene: TRBV29-1; d_gene: NA; abundance: many; CDR3nt: TGCAGCGTTGAAGGCCAGGCGGGCGACGAGCAGTACTTC; CDR3aa: CSVEGQAGDEQYF
j_gene: TRBJ2-7; v_gene: TRBV7-2; d_gene: NA; abundance: NA; CDR3nt: TGTGCCAGCAGCCCCGGGACAAGGGAGACCCAGGACTTC; CDR3aa: CASSPGTRETQDF
j_gene: TRBJ2-5; v_gene: TRBV6-5; d_gene: TRBD1; abundance: NA; CDR3nt: TGTGCCAGCAGCCTCCAACAGGGGTCAGAGACCCAGTACTTC; CDR3aa: CASSLQQGSETQYF
j_gene: TRBJ2-1; v_gene: TRBV6-1; d_gene: NA; abundance: few; CDR3nt: TGTGCCAGCAGTGAGGACAACCTGGCCAATGAGCAGTTCTTC; CDR3aa: CASSEDNLANEQFF
j_gene: TRBJ2-5; v_gene: TRBV27; d_gene: TRBD1; abundance: NA; CDR3nt: TGTGCCAGCAGTTTACGACAGGGGGTGCGGGAGACCCAGTACTTC; CDR3aa: CASSLRQGVRETQYF
j_gene: TRBJ2-4; v_gene: TRBV11-3; d_gene: NA; abundance: NA; CDR3nt: TGTGCCAGCAGCCCACGACTAGCCAAAAACATTCAGTACTTC; CDR3aa: CASSPRLAKNIQYF
j_gene: TRBJ1-2; v_gene: TRBV3-1; d_gene: NA; abundance: NA; CDR3nt: TGTGCCAGCAGCCAAGCCGGCATGGGACAAGCGTCTAACTATGGCTACACCTTC; CDR3aa: CASSQAGMGQASNYGYTF
j_gene: TRBJ2-6; v_gene: TRBV5-1; d_gene: NA; abundance: NA; CDR3nt: TGCGCCAGCAGCTTGAGGGGCTTTGAACCTGGGGCCAACGTCCTGACTTTC; CDR3aa: CASSLRGFEPGANVLTF
j_gene: TRBJ1-1; v_gene: TRBV29-1; d_gene: NA; abundance: NA; CDR3nt: TGCAGCGTTCGAGTAGGCAGGGAGAACACTGAAGCTTTCTTT; CDR3aa: CSVRVGRENTEAFF
j_gene: TRBJ2-5; v_gene: TRBV2; d_gene: TRBD2; abundance: few; CDR3nt: TGTGCCAGCAGTCGAGGACTAGCCCAAGAGACCCAGTACTTC; CDR3aa: CASSRGLAQETQYF
j_gene: TRBJ2-1; v_gene: TRBV7-2; d_gene: TRBD2; abundance: once; CDR3nt: TGTGCCAGCAGCTTAATAGCGGGAGTCGTCAATGAGCAGTTCTTC; CDR3aa: CASSLIAGVVNEQFF
j_gene: TRBJ2-7; v_gene: TRBV10-3; d_gene: NA; abundance: NA; CDR3nt: TGTGCCATCAGTGAGTCCTTTGGCGGGTCATCCTACGAGCAGTACTTC; CDR3aa: CAISESFGGSSYEQYF
j_gene: TRBJ2-3; v_gene: TRBV12-3/TRBV12-4; d_gene: NA; abundance: NA; CDR3nt: TGTGCCAGCAGGCTTAGGGAAGTTAGCACAGATACGCAGTATTTT; CDR3aa: CASRLREVSTDTQYF
j_gene: TRBJ2-7; v_gene: TRBV2; d_gene: NA; abundance: NA; CDR3nt: TGTGCCTGCAGCGCCCGCCGAGGGCCGGCCTCCTACGAGCAGTACTTC; CDR3aa: CACSARRGPASYEQYF
j_gene: TRBJ2-3; v_gene: TRBV29-1; d_gene: TRBD1; abundance: few; CDR3nt: TGCAGCGCTGAGAAGGACAGGGGCACAGATACGCAGTATTTT; CDR3aa: CSAEKDRGTDTQYF
j_gene: TRBJ2-7; v_gene: TRBV20-1; d_gene: NA; abundance: few; CDR3nt: TGCAGTGCTAGAGACGCCTCGGGCAGACAAAGCTCCTACGAGCAGTACTTC; CDR3aa: CSARDASGRQSSYEQYF
j_gene: TRBJ2-5; v_gene: TRBV6-2/TRBV6-3; d_gene: NA; abundance: NA; CDR3nt: TGTGCCAGCAGCCCCTGCCGAGAGTGCGCCCAGTACTTC; CDR3aa: CASSPCRECAQYF
j_gene: TRBJ2-4; v_gene: TRBV6-1; d_gene: NA; abundance: few; CDR3nt: TGTGCCAGCGACGGCGGGGCCAAAAACATTCAGTACTTC; CDR3aa: CASDGGAKNIQYF
j_gene: TRBJ2-1; v_gene: TRBV20-1; d_gene: TRBD2; abundance: few; CDR3nt: TGCAGTGCTAGAGTGTACTTCCTAGCGGGGGCTAGCAATGAGCAGTTCTTC; CDR3aa: CSARVYFLAGASNEQFF
j_gene: TRBJ1-2; v_gene: TRBV6-1; d_gene: TRBD1; abundance: NA; CDR3nt: TGTGCCAGCAGTGAAGGGGCCTCTCCGGGACAGGGATTTGGCTACACCTTC; CDR3aa: CASSEGASPGQGFGYTF
j_gene: TRBJ1-2; v_gene: TRBV7-9; d_gene: NA; abundance: once; CDR3nt: TGTGCCAGCAGCCGAAAGTGGGCAGAGTATGGCTACACCTTC; CDR3aa: CASSRKWAEYGYTF
j_gene: TRBJ2-7; v_gene: TRBV5-1; d_gene: TRBD2; abundance: NA; CDR3nt: TGCGCCAGCAGCGCGGGACTAGTTACATGGGACGAGCAGTACTTC; CDR3aa: CASSAGLVTWDEQYF
j_gene: TRBJ2-7; v_gene: TRBV12-3/TRBV12-4; d_gene: NA; abundance: NA; CDR3nt: TGTGCCAGCAGTTTAGACACCCGAAGGGAGCAGTACTTC; CDR3aa: CASSLDTRREQYF
j_gene: TRBJ2-7; v_gene: TRBV11-2; d_gene: NA; abundance: few; CDR3nt: TGTGCCAGCAGCTTAGCTGTGCTAGGTCTGGGCGAGCAGTACTTC; CDR3aa: CASSLAVLGLGEQYF
j_gene: TRBJ2-7; v_gene: TRBV28; d_gene: NA; abundance: NA; CDR3nt: TGTGCCAGCAGTACCCGGGCCTTGGGAGGCTACGAGCAGTACTTC; CDR3aa: CASSTRALGGYEQYF
j_gene: TRBJ2-5; v_gene: TRBV28; d_gene: TRBD2; abundance: NA; CDR3nt: TGTGCCAGCAGCCTCGGACTAGCGGGAGAGTGGGCGGAGACCCAGTACTTC; CDR3aa: CASSLGLAGEWAETQYF
j_gene: TRBJ2-1; v_gene: TRBV5-1; d_gene: TRBD1; abundance: few; CDR3nt: TGCGCCAGCAGCGCAACTCCCGGGACAGGGGCCTACAATGAGCAGTTCTTC; CDR3aa: CASSATPGTGAYNEQFF
j_gene: TRBJ2-4; v_gene: TRBV5-1; d_gene: TRBD2; abundance: few; CDR3nt: TGCGCCAGCAGCCGGCGGGAGTCAACGAACATTCAGTACTTC; CDR3aa: CASSRRESTNIQYF
j_gene: TRBJ2-5; v_gene: TRBV4-1; d_gene: TRBD2; abundance: few; CDR3nt: TGCGCCAGCAGCCAACCTTGGGAGGGGCGGGGTCAAGAGACCCAGTACTTC; CDR3aa: CASSQPWEGRGQETQYF